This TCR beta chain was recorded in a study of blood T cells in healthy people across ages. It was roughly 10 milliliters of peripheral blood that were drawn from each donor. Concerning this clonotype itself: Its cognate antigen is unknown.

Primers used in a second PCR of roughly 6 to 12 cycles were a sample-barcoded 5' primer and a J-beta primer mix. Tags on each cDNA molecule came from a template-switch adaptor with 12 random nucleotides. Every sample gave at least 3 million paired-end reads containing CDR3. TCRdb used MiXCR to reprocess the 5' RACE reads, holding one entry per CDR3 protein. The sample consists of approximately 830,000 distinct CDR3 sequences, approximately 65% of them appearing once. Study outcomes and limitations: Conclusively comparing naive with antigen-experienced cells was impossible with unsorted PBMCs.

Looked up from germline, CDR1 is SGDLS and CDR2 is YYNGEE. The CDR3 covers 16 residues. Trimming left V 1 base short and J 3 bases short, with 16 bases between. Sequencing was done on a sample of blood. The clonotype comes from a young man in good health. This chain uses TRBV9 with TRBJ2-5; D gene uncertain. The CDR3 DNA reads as TGTGCCAGCAGCGTAAAGTGGCTAATAGGAGAAGAGACCCAGTACTTC. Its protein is CASSVKWLIGEETQYF.